Presented here are 13 T cell receptor beta chains from one specimen sequenced in a study of blood T cell repertoires in COVID-19. Generated by immunoSEQ multiplex PCR, the TCRdb table keeps only in-frame clones and is missing some. The table lists fewer than 200,000 clones, around nine tenths of them singletons. The sequenced sample consisted of peripheral blood. Receptor source: a woman between 18 and 30 years old who had recovered from COVID-19.

The chain carries TRBV9 and TRBJ2-4, with D unclear. This CDR3 contains 13 residues. Trimming removed 0 bases at V and 3 bases at J, with 4 bases between. The germline CDR1 and CDR2 sequences are SGDLS and YYNGEE. This CDR3 is CASSVDSKNIQYF. In DNA form, the CDR3 reads TGTGCCAGCAGCGTAGACAGCAAAAACATTCAGTACTTC. Full variable domain (remainder filled in from reference TRBV9 and TRBJ2-4): DSGVTQTPKHLITATGQRVTLRCSPRSGDLSVYWYQQSLDQGLQFLIQYYNGEERAKGNILERFSAQQFPDLHSELNLSSLELGDSALYFCASSVDSKNIQYFGAGTRLSVL.

The chain links TRBV18 to TRBJ1-1, with D tentatively TRBD1 (5 bases). Trimming removed 2 bases from V and 1 base from J, with 14 bases in between. The CDR3 covers 16 residues. Germline loops: CDR1 KGHSH, CDR2 LQKENI. This CDR3 is CASSPISQGGNTEAFF. In nucleotides, the CDR3 is TGTGCCAGCTCACCAATCTCGCAGGGCGGGAACACTGAAGCTTTCTTT.

This clone was observed once. The chain links TRBV13 to TRBJ2-7; 7 positions agree with TRBD1. The germline V gene has CDR1 PRHDT and CDR2 FYEKMQ (reference sequence). This CDR3 has 13 amino acids. V lost 5 bases, J lost 5 bases, and 6 bases stayed unmatched. CDR3 sequence (DNA): TGTGCCAGCAGCCCGTTCGGGACAGACGAGCAGTACTTC. Its protein product is CASSPFGTDEQYF. The whole variable domain, filled in from reference TRBV13 and TRBJ2-7, reads AAGVIQSPRHLIKEKRETATLKCYPIPRHDTVYWYQQGPGQDPQFLISFYEKMQSDKGSIPDRFSAQQFSDYHSELNMSSLELGDSALYFCASSPFGTDEQYFGPGTRLTVT.

This sequence joins TRBV7-3 and TRBJ1-1; 8 positions match TRBD1. Germline CDR1 and CDR2: SGHTA and FQGTGA. V was clipped by 2 bases and J by 5 bases; unmatched bases: 7. The CDR3 has 15 residues. In DNA, the CDR3 is TGTGCCAGCAGCTTAGGAGGACAGGGTTGGACTGAAGCTTTCTTT. This sequence encodes CASSLGGQGWTEAFF.

This clone was detected only once. This chain uses TRBV4-2 with TRBJ2-2; D perhaps matches TRBD2 (5 bases). Germline CDR1 reads LGHNA; CDR2 reads YNFKEQ. This CDR3 has 13 amino acids. V was trimmed by 4 bases and J by 5 bases, leaving 8 bases between them. The DNA of the CDR3 is TGTGCCAGCAGCCTACTAGAGACCGGGGAGCTGTTTTTT. Its translation is CASSLLETGELFF.

The V gene is TRBV3-1 (or the pseudogene TRBV3-2), the J gene TRBJ2-3, with 14 bases lining up with TRBD2. V gave up 4 bases and J gave up 1 base; unmatched junction bases: 10. The V gene's germline CDR1 is LGHDT and CDR2 YNNKEL (reference sequence). The CDR3 is made up of 19 amino acids. CDR3 region: CASSLTSGGVPSRTDTQYF. The CDR3 DNA sequence: TGTGCCAGCAGCCTGACTAGCGGGGGGGTTCCTTCCCGCACAGATACGCAGTATTTT.

The chain joins TRBV5-1 to TRBJ2-7; the D gene is possibly TRBD2 (7 bases). Trimming removed 2 bases at V and 3 bases at J, with 24 bases between. The germline gives CDR1 SGHRS, CDR2 YFSETQ. The CDR3 is 18 residues long. The CDR3, as DNA: TGCGCCAGCAGCTTTGTCGAATTTCTGGGGGGGGCCAGCTACGAGCAGTACTTC. This translates into CASSFVEFLGGASYEQYF.

This clone was picked up one time. The rearrangement links TRBV7-9 to TRBJ1-1; D perhaps matches TRBD1 (5 bases). The germline V gene encodes CDR1 SEHNR and CDR2 FQNEAQ (reference sequence). Trimming shortened V by 3 bases and J by 1 base, and 12 bases separated the two germline ends. This CDR3 is 15 amino acids long. The CDR3 protein is CASSFNQGTNTEAFF. The CDR3, as DNA: TGTGCCAGCAGCTTCAACCAGGGAACGAACACTGAAGCTTTCTTT.

The chain carries TRBV4-1 and TRBJ2-7; TRBD2 matches 8 bases. Looked up from germline, CDR1 is MGHRA and CDR2 is YSYEKL. The length of the CDR3 is 16 residues. V lost 2 bases and J lost 0; bases outside the gene matches: 6. DNA of the CDR3: TGCGCCAGCAGCCAATCGGCTAGCGGGTTCTCCTACGAGCAGTACGTC. It translates to CASSQSASGFSYEQYV.

This clone was counted a single time. The chain employs TRBV18 and TRBJ2-1; TRBD1 matches 10 bases. Germline V lookup: CDR1 KGHSH, CDR2 LQKENI. V lost 3 bases, J lost 8 bases, and 7 bases stayed unmatched. This CDR3 region has 15 residues. The CDR3 reads CASSPAGTGVDEQFF. For the CDR3, the DNA is TGTGCCAGCTCACCCGCCGGGACAGGGGTGGATGAGCAGTTCTTC.

The rearrangement links TRBV9 to TRBJ2-1, with D perhaps matching TRBD2 (6 bases). Germline loops: CDR1 SGDLS, CDR2 YYNGEE. The CDR3 runs to 15 residues. V shed 6 bases and J shed 0 bases, with 13 bases lying between them. The CDR3 region is CASTLGGSSYNEQFF. DNA for the CDR3: TGTGCCAGCACTCTCGGGGGTAGCTCCTACAATGAGCAGTTCTTC.

V and J are TRBV5-6 and TRBJ2-3; 11 bases are shared with TRBD2. Germline V gene lookup returns CDR1 SGHDT and CDR2 YYEEEE. The J segment lost 6 bases and the V segment lost 4 bases, leaving 13 bases of the junction unmatched. The CDR3 loop spans 17 amino acids. The CDR3 is CASSELLAGAATDTQYF. Here the CDR3 DNA reads TGTGCCAGCAGCGAACTACTAGCGGGGGCGGCCACGGATACGCAGTATTTT.

The chain recombines TRBV4-1 with TRBJ1-2; D is uncertain. Germline CDR1 and CDR2: MGHRA and YSYEKL. Trimming shortened V by 0 bases and J by 4 bases, and 18 bases separated the two germline ends. The CDR3 length is 17 residues. In DNA, the CDR3 is TGCGCCAGCAGCCAAGATCGTAGAGTCTCAGGTGGCTATGGCTACACCTTC. Encoded protein: CASSQDRRVSGGYGYTF.